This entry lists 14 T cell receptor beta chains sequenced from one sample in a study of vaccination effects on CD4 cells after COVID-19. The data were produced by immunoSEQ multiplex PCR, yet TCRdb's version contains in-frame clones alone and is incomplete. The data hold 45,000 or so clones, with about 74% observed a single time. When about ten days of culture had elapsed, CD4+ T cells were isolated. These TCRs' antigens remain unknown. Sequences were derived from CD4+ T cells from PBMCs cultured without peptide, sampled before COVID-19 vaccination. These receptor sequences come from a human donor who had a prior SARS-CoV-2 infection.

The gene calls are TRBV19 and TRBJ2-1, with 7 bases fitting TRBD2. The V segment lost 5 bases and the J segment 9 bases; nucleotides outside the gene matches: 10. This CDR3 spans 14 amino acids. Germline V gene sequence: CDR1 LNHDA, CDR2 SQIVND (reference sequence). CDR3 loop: CASSWLAALGEQFF. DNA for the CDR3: TGTGCCAGTAGTTGGCTAGCGGCGTTAGGTGAGCAGTTCTTC.

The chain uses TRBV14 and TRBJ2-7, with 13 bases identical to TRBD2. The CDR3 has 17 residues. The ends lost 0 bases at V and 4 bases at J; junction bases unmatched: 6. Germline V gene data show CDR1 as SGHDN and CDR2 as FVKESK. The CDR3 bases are TGTGCCAGCAGCCAAGATTATAGGACTAGCGGGAGTTACGAGCAGTACTTC. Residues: CASSQDYRTSGSYEQYF.

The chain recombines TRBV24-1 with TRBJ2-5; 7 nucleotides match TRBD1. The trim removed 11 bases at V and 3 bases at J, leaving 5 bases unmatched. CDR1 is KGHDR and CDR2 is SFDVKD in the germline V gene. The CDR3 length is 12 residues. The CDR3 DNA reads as TGTGCCATCGAGACAGGGAAAGAGACCCAGTACTTC. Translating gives CAIETGKETQYF.

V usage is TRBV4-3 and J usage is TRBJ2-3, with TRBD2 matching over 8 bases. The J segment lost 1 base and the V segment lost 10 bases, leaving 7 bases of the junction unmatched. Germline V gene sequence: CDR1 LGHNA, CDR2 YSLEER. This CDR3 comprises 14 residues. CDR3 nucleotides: TGCGCCACCCTAAAGACTAGCGGCACAGATACGCAGTATTTT. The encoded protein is CATLKTSGTDTQYF.

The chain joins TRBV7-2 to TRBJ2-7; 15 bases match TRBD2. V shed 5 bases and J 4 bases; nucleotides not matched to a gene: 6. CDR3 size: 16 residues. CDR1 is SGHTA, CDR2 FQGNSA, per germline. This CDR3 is CASSASGTSGRYEQYF. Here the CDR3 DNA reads TGTGCCAGCAGCGCCTCCGGGACTAGCGGGAGGTACGAGCAGTACTTC.

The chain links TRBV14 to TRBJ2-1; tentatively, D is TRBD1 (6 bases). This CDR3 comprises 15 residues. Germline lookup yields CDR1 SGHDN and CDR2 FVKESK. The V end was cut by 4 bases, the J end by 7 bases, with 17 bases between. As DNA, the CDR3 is TGTGCCAGCAGCCCCATCTCGACAGGTTGGAATGAGCAGTTCTTC. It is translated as CASSPISTGWNEQFF.

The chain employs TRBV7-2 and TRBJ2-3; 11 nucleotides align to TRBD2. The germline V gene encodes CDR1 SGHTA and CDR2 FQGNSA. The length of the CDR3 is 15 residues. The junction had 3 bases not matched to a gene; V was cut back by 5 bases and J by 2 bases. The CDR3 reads CASSTSGGFTDTQYF. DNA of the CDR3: TGTGCCAGCAGCACTAGCGGGGGTTTCACAGATACGCAGTATTTT.

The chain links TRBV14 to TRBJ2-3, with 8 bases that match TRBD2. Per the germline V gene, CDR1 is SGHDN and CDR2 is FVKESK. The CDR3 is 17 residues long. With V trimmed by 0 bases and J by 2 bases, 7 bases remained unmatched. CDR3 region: CASSQEGAGGYTDTQYF. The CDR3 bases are TGTGCCAGCAGCCAAGAAGGGGCGGGAGGTTACACAGATACGCAGTATTTT.

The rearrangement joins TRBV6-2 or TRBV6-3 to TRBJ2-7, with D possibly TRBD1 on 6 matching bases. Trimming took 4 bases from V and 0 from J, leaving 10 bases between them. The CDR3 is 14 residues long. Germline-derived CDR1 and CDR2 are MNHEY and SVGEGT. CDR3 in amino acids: CASSLGTSSYEQYF. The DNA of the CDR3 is TGTGCCAGCAGTTTAGGGACATCCTCCTACGAGCAGTACTTC.

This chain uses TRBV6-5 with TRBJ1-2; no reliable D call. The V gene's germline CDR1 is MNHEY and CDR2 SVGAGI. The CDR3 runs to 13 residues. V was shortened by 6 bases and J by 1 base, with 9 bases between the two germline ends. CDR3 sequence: CASSPTDNYGYTF. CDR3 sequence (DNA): TGTGCCAGCAGCCCAACAGATAACTATGGCTACACCTTC.

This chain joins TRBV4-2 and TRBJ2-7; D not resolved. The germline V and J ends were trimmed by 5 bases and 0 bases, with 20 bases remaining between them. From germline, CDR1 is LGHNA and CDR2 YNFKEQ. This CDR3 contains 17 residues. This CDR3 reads CASSATLQVEGSYEQYF. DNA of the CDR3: TGTGCCAGCAGCGCCACCCTTCAGGTGGAAGGCTCCTACGAGCAGTACTTC.

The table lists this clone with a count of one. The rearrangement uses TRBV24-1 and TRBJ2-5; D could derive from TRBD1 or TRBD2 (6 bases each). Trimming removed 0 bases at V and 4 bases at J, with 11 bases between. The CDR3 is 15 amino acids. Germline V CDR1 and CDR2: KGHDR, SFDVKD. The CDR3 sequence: CATSDLKGGLETQYF. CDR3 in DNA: TGTGCCACCAGTGATTTGAAAGGGGGACTAGAGACCCAGTACTTC.

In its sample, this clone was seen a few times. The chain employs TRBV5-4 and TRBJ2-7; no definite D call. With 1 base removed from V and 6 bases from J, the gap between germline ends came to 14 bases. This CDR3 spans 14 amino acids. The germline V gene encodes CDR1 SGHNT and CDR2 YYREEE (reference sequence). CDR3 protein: CASSLLGSRSEQYF. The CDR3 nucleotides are TGTGCCAGCAGCTTGCTGGGATCCCGCTCCGAGCAGTACTTC.

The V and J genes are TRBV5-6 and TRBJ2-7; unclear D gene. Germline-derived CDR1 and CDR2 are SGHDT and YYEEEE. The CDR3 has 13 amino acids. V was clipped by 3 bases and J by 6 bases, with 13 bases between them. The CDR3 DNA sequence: TGTGCCAGCAGCTACAATCTGGGATCCGAGCAGTACTTC. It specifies CASSYNLGSEQYF.